These 31 T cell receptor beta chains share one sample of origin, sequenced in a study of response to subunit inactivated influenza vaccine. A single record per CDR3 protein comes from TCRdb applying MiXCR to the RT-PCR reads. In the table there are about 540,000 distinct CDR3 sequences, 14% of which are singletons. Sequenced material: PBMCs from blood, taken 11 to 12 days after vaccination. The receptors were sampled from a man aged 45-65 years who received an inactivated influenza vaccine.

The chain recombines TRBV27 with TRBJ2-1; TRBD2 aligns across 11 bases. Germline V gene lookup returns CDR1 MNHEY and CDR2 SMNVEV (reference sequence). The CDR3 sequence is 16 residues long. With V trimmed by 0 bases and J by 6 bases, 4 bases remained unmatched. CDR3: CASSLSSGGAFNEQFF. CDR3 DNA: TGTGCCAGCAGTTTATCTAGCGGGGGGGCTTTCAATGAGCAGTTCTTC.

This chain links TRBV20-1 with TRBJ1-2, with D hard to call. V dropped 5 bases and J dropped 0 bases, with 16 bases sitting between them. The CDR3 has 15 amino acids. Per germline, CDR1 DFQATT and CDR2 SNEGSKA (reference sequence). CDR3 bases: TGCAGTGCTCCGGCGGTCCTGAGAGCTAACTATGGCTACACCTTC. Residues: CSAPAVLRANYGYTF.

This clonotype was seen a handful of times. J is TRBJ1-6 and V is TRBV20-1; 7 nucleotides line up with TRBD1. V shed 1 base, J shed 7 bases, and the junction held 4 bases outside the gene matches. The germline CDR1 and CDR2 sequences are DFQATT and SNEGSKA (reference sequence). The CDR3 has 14 residues. The CDR3 DNA reads TGCAGTGCTAGAGTGACAGGGAGAAATTCACCCCTCCACTTT. This encodes CSARVTGRNSPLHF.

The chain has TRBV9 and TRBJ1-4; D is uncertain. Trimming left V 2 bases short and J 8 bases short, with 10 bases between. The CDR3 runs to 13 residues. Germline V gives CDR1 SGDLS, CDR2 YYNGEE. The DNA for the CDR3 is TGTGCCAGCAGCGTCCGAGCTGGGGAAAAACTGTTTTTT. This gives the protein CASSVRAGEKLFF.

This clonotype was recorded many times. This sequence joins TRBV3-1 and TRBJ2-7; possible D gene TRBD1, 6 bases. CDR3 size: 16 residues. The V gene's germline CDR1 is LGHDT and CDR2 YNNKEL (reference sequence). V was trimmed by 0 bases and J by 2 bases, leaving 14 bases between them. CDR3 protein: CASSQEEGVFTYEQYF. CDR3 sequence (DNA): TGTGCCAGCAGCCAAGAAGAGGGGGTTTTCACCTACGAGCAGTACTTC.

In this sample, this clonotype turned up many times. This chain links TRBV5-1 with TRBJ2-1; TRBD2 might be the D (7 bases). Germline V CDR1 and CDR2: SGHRS, YFSETQ. Trimming removed 4 bases at V and 7 bases at J, with 15 bases between. The CDR3 extends over 14 amino acids. Here the CDR3 DNA reads TGCGCCAGCAGCCGGGGGGCCCGTGGGAATGAGCAGTTCTTC. It encodes CASSRGARGNEQFF.

This clonotype was detected ten times or more. This chain connects TRBV15 to TRBJ2-3; D is possibly TRBD2 (6 bases). Germline values: CDR1 LNHNV, CDR2 YYDKDF (reference sequence). The CDR3 covers 14 residues. V gave up 1 base and J gave up 1 base, with 6 bases separating them. CDR3 sequence: CATSRVAGTDTQYF. CDR3 DNA: TGTGCCACCAGCAGAGTAGCGGGCACAGATACGCAGTATTTT.

This clonotype was counted a few times. This sequence joins TRBV20-1 and TRBJ2-1; 13 bases fit TRBD2. In germline, CDR1 is DFQATT, CDR2 SNEGSKA (reference sequence). The CDR3 length is 14 residues. V shed 5 bases and J 9 bases; nucleotides not matched to a gene: 7. As DNA, the CDR3 is TGCAGTGCTGTAACTAGCGGGGGGGCCCCTGAGCAGTTCTTC. Encoded protein: CSAVTSGGAPEQFF.

The chain has TRBV11-2 and TRBJ1-2; D uncertain. The V end lost 3 bases, the J end lost 5 bases, and 10 bases lay between the germline ends. This CDR3 has 13 residues. CDR1 is SGHAT and CDR2 is FQNNGV in the germline V gene. CDR3 sequence: CASSFRSPYGYTF. The DNA of the CDR3 is TGTGCCAGCAGCTTCCGATCCCCATATGGCTACACCTTC. Combining the CDR3 with reference TRBV11-2 and TRBJ1-2 gives the whole variable domain EAGVAQSPRYKIIEKRQSVAFWCNPISGHATLYWYQQILGQGPKLLIQFQNNGVVDDSQLPKDRFSAERLKGVDSTLKIQPAKLEDSAVYLCASSFRSPYGYTFGSGTRLTVV.

The chain has TRBV12-3 or TRBV12-4 and TRBJ2-1; 10 bases fit TRBD1. The V segment lost 6 bases and the J segment 6 bases; nucleotides outside the gene matches: 11. The CDR3 loop spans 16 amino acids. The CDR3 DNA sequence: TGTGCCAGCAGCTCGTTCGGGACAGGGGATCGCAATGAGCAGTTCTTC. Translating it yields CASSSFGTGDRNEQFF.

The chain combines TRBV7-2 with TRBJ2-1; TRBD1 might be the D (6 bases). V shed 5 bases and J shed 7 bases, with 18 bases lying between them. Germline CDR1 SGHTA, CDR2 FQGNSA. This CDR3 is 15 amino acids long. The CDR3 region has the DNA TGTGCCAGCAGCCCATACAGGACAGACAGGAATGAGCAGTTCTTC. Translated: CASSPYRTDRNEQFF.

This clonotype was counted at least ten times. The V call is TRBV7-9, the J call TRBJ1-2, with TRBD1 as a possible D gene (6 bases). The ends were cut back, 1 base at V and 5 bases at J, with 11 bases in the middle. The CDR3 extends over 14 amino acids. Germline V gene data show CDR1 as SEHNR and CDR2 as FQNEAQ (reference sequence). CDR3 coding DNA: TGTGCCAGCAGCTTAGGGACAGCGAAGTATGGCTACACCTTC. Amino acid sequence: CASSLGTAKYGYTF.

This clonotype was counted between two and nine times. The chain combines TRBV15 with TRBJ2-7; TRBD1 matches at 8 bases. CDR1 is LNHNV and CDR2 is YYDKDF in the germline V gene (reference sequence). The junction had 7 bases not matched to a gene; V was cut back by 2 bases and J by 4 bases. The CDR3 is 15 amino acids. Here the CDR3 DNA reads TGTGCCACCAGCAGATACAGGACAGGGCAGTACGAGCAGTACTTC. Translation: CATSRYRTGQYEQYF.

In its sample, this clonotype was seen a few times. This chain connects TRBV28 to TRBJ2-6, with 8 bases matching TRBD1. Trimming removed 3 bases from V and 0 bases from J; junction bases left unmatched: 7. From germline, CDR1 is MDHEN and CDR2 SYDVKM. The CDR3 contains 18 residues. The CDR3 sequence is CASSLVGTGISGANVLTF. DNA of the CDR3: TGTGCCAGCAGTTTGGTCGGGACAGGTATCTCTGGGGCCAACGTCCTGACTTTC.

By proportion, this clonotype is medium-sized. The chain carries TRBV7-2 and TRBJ2-1, with 10 positions matching TRBD1. Trimming took 4 bases from V and 7 from J; bases not matched to a gene: 10. The germline gives CDR1 SGHTA, CDR2 FQGNSA. The CDR3 runs to 16 residues. The CDR3 bases are TGTGCCAGCAGCTCCGCCTGGACAGGGGGGTATAATGAGCAGTTCTTC. It translates to CASSSAWTGGYNEQFF.

This clonotype was seen a few times. This sequence joins TRBV20-1 and TRBJ2-5, with 8 bases matching TRBD1. Germline trimming cut 6 bases from V and 4 bases from J; bases unmatched to any gene: 10. The length of the CDR3 is 14 residues. Germline CDR1 is DFQATT and CDR2 is SNEGSKA (reference sequence). The CDR3 DNA reads as TGCAGTGCCAGCCGGGACAGGATTGGAGAGACCCAGTACTTC. This sequence encodes CSASRDRIGETQYF.

This clonotype was found a few times. This chain links TRBV11-2 with TRBJ2-2, with D uncertain. This CDR3 has 14 amino acids. Trimming cost V 2 bases and J 6 bases, with 10 bases left between them. Germline CDR1 is SGHAT and CDR2 is FQNNGV. CDR3 region: CASSLQGMAGELFF. As DNA, the CDR3 is TGTGCCAGCAGCTTACAAGGGATGGCCGGGGAGCTGTTTTTT.

This chain links TRBV11-2 with TRBJ2-5; D possibly corresponds to TRBD1 (6 bases). V was shortened by 2 bases and J by 3 bases, with 16 bases between the two germline ends. The CDR3 contains 16 residues. From germline, CDR1 is SGHAT and CDR2 FQNNGV. Here the CDR3 reads CASSLFRPGAEETQYF. CDR3 coding DNA: TGTGCCAGCAGCTTATTTCGTCCAGGGGCGGAAGAGACCCAGTACTTC.

The chain combines TRBV3-1 with TRBJ2-1; 8 bases are shared with TRBD1. CDR3 length: 15 amino acids. Germline CDR1 is LGHDT and CDR2 is YNNKEL (reference sequence). Trimming removed 4 bases from V and 9 bases from J; junction bases left unmatched: 11. The CDR3 spells CASSPGRQGHREQFF. The DNA for the CDR3 is TGTGCCAGCAGCCCGGGGAGACAGGGGCATCGTGAGCAGTTCTTC.

This clonotype was detected only a few times. This chain uses TRBV10-3 with TRBJ2-5; TRBD1 might be the D (5 bases). Germline V gives CDR1 ENHRY, CDR2 SYGVKD. The V gene lost 5 bases and the J gene lost 5 bases, with 15 bases spanning the gap. The CDR3 loop spans 14 amino acids. The DNA of the CDR3 is TGTGCCATCAGTCAGACAGACAAGCGCGAGACCCAGTACTTC. Protein sequence: CAISQTDKRETQYF.

This clonotype came up a few times. The J gene is TRBJ2-2, the V gene TRBV4-3; 9 bases line up with TRBD1. CDR1 LGHNA and CDR2 YSLEER come from the germline V gene. Germline trimming cut 1 base from V and 5 bases from J; bases unmatched to any gene: 8. The CDR3 is 17 amino acids. The CDR3 region is CASSQGTGVLRTGELFF. Written as DNA, the CDR3 is TGCGCCAGCAGCCAAGGGACAGGGGTTTTGAGAACCGGGGAGCTGTTTTTT.

In this sample, this clonotype turned up a few times. V usage is TRBV10-3 and J usage is TRBJ2-3; a possible D gene is TRBD1 (5 bases). Germline V gene lookup returns CDR1 ENHRY and CDR2 SYGVKD. This CDR3 contains 14 residues. V lost 5 bases, J lost 4 bases, and 13 bases lay in between. The CDR3 loop is CAISIAETADTQYF. The CDR3 DNA is TGTGCCATCAGTATAGCAGAGACAGCAGATACGCAGTATTTT.

The chain carries TRBV10-3 and TRBJ2-7; 8 bases match TRBD1. This CDR3 spans 14 amino acids. The J segment lost 1 base and the V segment lost 5 bases, leaving 4 bases of the junction unmatched. Germline V CDR1 and CDR2: ENHRY, SYGVKD. CDR3 sequence reads: CAISLTGGSYEQYF. In DNA form, the CDR3 reads TGTGCCATCAGTCTCACAGGGGGGTCCTACGAGCAGTACTTC.

As DNA, the CDR3 is TGCAGTGCTAGAGCCGGATCCGGCTACGAGCAGTACTTC. It translates to CSARAGSGYEQYF. The V gene is TRBV20-1, the J gene TRBJ2-7; no reliable D call. The germline V and J ends were trimmed by 1 base and 3 bases, with 10 bases remaining between them. Germline lookup yields CDR1 DFQATT and CDR2 SNEGSKA (reference sequence). This CDR3 has 13 amino acids.

This clonotype was counted between two and nine times. This chain connects TRBV3-1 to TRBJ2-3; D uncertain. The germline V gene encodes CDR1 LGHDT and CDR2 YNNKEL (reference sequence). This CDR3 has 14 amino acids. V was shortened by 5 bases and J by 5 bases, with 14 bases between the two germline ends. The CDR3 nucleotides are TGTGCCAGCAGCGTCAGGTCGATCGGAGATACGCAGTATTTT. Translating gives CASSVRSIGDTQYF.

The genes are TRBV18 and TRBJ2-5; D gene uncertain. The germline CDR1 and CDR2 sequences are KGHSH and LQKENI. Trimming cost V 5 bases and J 5 bases, with 12 bases left between them. CDR3 length: 13 amino acids. CDR3 nucleotides: TGTGCCAGCTCATCTGGCGAGCCGGAGACCCAGTACTTC. Amino acids: CASSSGEPETQYF.

V usage is TRBV20-1 and J usage is TRBJ1-5; 7 bases fit TRBD1. Germline CDR1 DFQATT, CDR2 SNEGSKA (reference sequence). The CDR3 has 15 residues. The trim removed 3 bases at V and 6 bases at J, leaving 11 bases unmatched. This chain's CDR3 is CSASPSTGVGQPQHF. The CDR3 DNA follows: TGCAGTGCTAGCCCATCAACAGGGGTCGGTCAGCCCCAGCATTTT.

The chain uses TRBV7-9 and TRBJ2-1; possible D gene TRBD2, 5 bases. The V gene's germline CDR1 is SEHNR and CDR2 FQNEAQ (reference sequence). The V gene lost 5 bases and the J gene lost 4 bases, with 12 bases spanning the gap. The CDR3 is made up of 14 amino acids. CDR3 sequence (DNA): TGTGCCAGCAGCCCTGACGGCGGGTACAATGAGCAGTTCTTC. Its translation: CASSPDGGYNEQFF.

This clonotype showed up just a few times. This chain uses TRBV20-1 with TRBJ1-1; 7 nucleotides align to TRBD1. The CDR3 is made up of 15 amino acids. The germline CDR1 and CDR2 sequences are DFQATT and SNEGSKA (reference sequence). Trimming cost V 2 bases and J 1 base; bases outside gene matches: 7. CDR3 protein: CSARKPGQKNTEAFF. CDR3 DNA sequence: TGCAGTGCTAGAAAACCGGGACAGAAGAACACTGAAGCTTTCTTT.

This clonotype has just a few counts. V gene TRBV15 combines with J gene TRBJ2-4; 12 positions match TRBD2. Germline CDR1 reads LNHNV; CDR2 reads YYDKDF (reference sequence). CDR3 length: 18 residues. With 4 bases clipped from V and 8 bases from J, the junction kept 15 bases outside the gene matches. The CDR3 DNA is TGTGCCACCAGCATCGCTAGCGGGAGGGCCCCTAAAGCGGACATTCAGTACTTC. Translating gives CATSIASGRAPKADIQYF. Drawing the rest from reference TRBV15 and TRBJ2-4, the complete variable domain is DAMVIQNPRYQVTQFGKPVTLSCSQTLNHNVMYWYQQKSSQAPKLLFHYYDKDFNNEADTPDNFQSRRPNTSFCFLDIRSPGLGDTAMYLCATSIASGRAPKADIQYFGAGTRLSVL.

The table lists this clonotype with a few counts. V gene TRBV2 combines with J gene TRBJ2-7; D is ambiguous. The CDR3 has 12 amino acids. The V gene lost 6 bases and the J gene lost 1 base, with 7 bases spanning the gap. The germline V gene encodes CDR1 SNHLY and CDR2 FYNNEI. CDR3 in DNA: TGTGCCAGCAGGGGCAGGTCCTACGAGCAGTACTTC. Its translation: CASRGRSYEQYF.